This T cell receptor (beta chain) was recovered during a study of shared clonotypes between healthy human individuals. Study-level points and caveats: Exclusively blood specimens were collected; tissue repertoires likely differ.

V shed 1 base, J shed 4 bases, and the junction held 6 bases outside the gene matches. The length of the CDR3 is 16 residues. From germline, CDR1 is MGHDK and CDR2 SYGVNS. Note on this clone: Its antigen is unknown.

At the deep level, the assay was run. The authors split each subset's genomic DNA evenly across several immunoSEQ plates. Methods used by the authors: ImmunoSEQ gave junction-only sequences without quality scores, so filtering differed. Some clones are missing from TCRdb's copy, which holds only in-frame ones; the method was immunoSEQ multiplex PCR. For V, J and clone size, that table is used; D and trimming come from the DNA. The top ten clones hold about 0.12% of a sample with hundreds of thousands of clones, approximately 96% of them seen once. The naive CD8 population came from CD45RO-negative cells selected for CCR7, without terminally differentiated effector memory CD45RA+ cells.

This sequence was found in a woman in her thirties in good health. The sequencing input was naive CD8+ T cells sorted from blood. The rearrangement uses TRBV25-1 and TRBJ2-2; 7 bases fit TRBD2. The CDR3 nucleotides are TGTGCCAGCAGTGAATGGGGTAGGGAGGGCACCGGGGAGCTGTTTTTT. This sequence encodes CASSEWGREGTGELFF.